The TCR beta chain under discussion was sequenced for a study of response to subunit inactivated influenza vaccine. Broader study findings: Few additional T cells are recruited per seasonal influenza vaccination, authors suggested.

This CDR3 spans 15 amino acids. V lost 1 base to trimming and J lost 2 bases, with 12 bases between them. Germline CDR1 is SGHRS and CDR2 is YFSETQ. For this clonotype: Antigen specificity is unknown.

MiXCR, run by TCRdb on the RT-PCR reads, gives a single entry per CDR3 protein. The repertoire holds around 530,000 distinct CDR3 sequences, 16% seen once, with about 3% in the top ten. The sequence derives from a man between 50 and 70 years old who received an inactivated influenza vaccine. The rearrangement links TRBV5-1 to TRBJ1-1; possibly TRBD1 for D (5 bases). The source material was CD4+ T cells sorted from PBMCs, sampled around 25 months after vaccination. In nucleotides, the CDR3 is TGCGCCAGCAGCTTGTCGGGGGATTTTAACACTGAAGCTTTCTTT. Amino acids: CASSLSGDFNTEAFF.